This is a list of T cell receptor beta chains from one sample in a study of blood T cells in healthy people across ages. TCRdb reanalysed the 5' RACE reads using MiXCR and keeps one entry per CDR3 protein. The data contain about 1,500,000 distinct CDR3 sequences, about 30% of them singletons. The sequenced sample consisted of blood. The receptors were gathered from a woman aged 25-40 years in good health. The CDR3 runs from the conserved cysteine through the conserved F or W. D genes are given only for firm matches. A clone size is listed for some rows: how often the clone was seen (once, few, many), or a class if it is expanded.

j_call: TRBJ2-7; v_call: TRBV7-2; d_call: TRBD2; clone_size: -; cdr3_nt: TGTGCCAGCAGCTCGGGACTATCTGCCTACGAGCAGTACTTC; cdr3_aa: CASSSGLSAYEQYF
j_call: TRBJ2-1; v_call: TRBV29-1; d_call: TRBD2; clone_size: -; cdr3_nt: TGCAGCGTCAATCCTCTTAGCGGGGTGTACAATGAGCAGTTCTTC; cdr3_aa: CSVNPLSGVYNEQFF
j_call: TRBJ1-5; v_call: TRBV29-1; d_call: -; clone_size: -; cdr3_nt: TGCAGCGCTGGCGACGACAGGCCCTATAGCAATCAGCCCCAGCATTTT; cdr3_aa: CSAGDDRPYSNQPQHF
j_call: TRBJ2-3; v_call: TRBV5-5; d_call: -; clone_size: few; cdr3_nt: TGTGCCAGCAGCTTGGTTGGGATCTCGAGCACAGATACGCAGTATTTT; cdr3_aa: CASSLVGISSTDTQYF
j_call: TRBJ2-7; v_call: TRBV18; d_call: -; clone_size: -; cdr3_nt: TGTGCCAGCTCACAGGGACTTCCAACCTCCTACGAGCAGTACTTC; cdr3_aa: CASSQGLPTSYEQYF
j_call: TRBJ2-1; v_call: TRBV24-1; d_call: TRBD1; clone_size: -; cdr3_nt: TGTGCCACCAGTGATTTCGGGACAGGCCTCGGTGAGCAGTTCTTC; cdr3_aa: CATSDFGTGLGEQFF
j_call: TRBJ2-1; v_call: TRBV30; d_call: -; clone_size: -; cdr3_nt: TGTGCCTGGACACGCTCCTACAATGAGCAGTTCTTC; cdr3_aa: CAWTRSYNEQFF
j_call: TRBJ2-7; v_call: TRBV7-9; d_call: -; clone_size: many; cdr3_nt: TGTGCCAGCAGCTTAGATTCCGGGGCCTCCTACGAGCAGTACTTC; cdr3_aa: CASSLDSGASYEQYF
j_call: TRBJ1-2; v_call: TRBV5-1; d_call: TRBD1; clone_size: -; cdr3_nt: TGCGCCAGCAGCCAGGGACAGCTCTATGGCTACACCTTC; cdr3_aa: CASSQGQLYGYTF
j_call: TRBJ1-5; v_call: TRBV28; d_call: -; clone_size: -; cdr3_nt: TGTGCCAGCAGTTTCATCGGGGAAGGTGGGCAGCCCCAGCATTTT; cdr3_aa: CASSFIGEGGQPQHF
j_call: TRBJ2-1; v_call: TRBV9; d_call: -; clone_size: -; cdr3_nt: TGTGCCAGCAGCGTCGGGGGGCTCAACAATGAGCAGTTCTTC; cdr3_aa: CASSVGGLNNEQFF
j_call: TRBJ2-7; v_call: TRBV7-9; d_call: TRBD1; clone_size: -; cdr3_nt: TGTGCCAGCAGCTTAGGCACAGGGGGACCCTACCACGAGCAGTACTTC; cdr3_aa: CASSLGTGGPYHEQYF
j_call: TRBJ2-7; v_call: TRBV7-2; d_call: -; clone_size: -; cdr3_nt: TGTGCCGGCAGCGCAGACCTGGGGTACGAGCAGTACTTC; cdr3_aa: CAGSADLGYEQYF
j_call: TRBJ2-2; v_call: TRBV5-5; d_call: -; clone_size: -; cdr3_nt: TGTGCCAGCAGCTTGTTTTTACAGGCTAACACCGGGGAGCTGTTTTTT; cdr3_aa: CASSLFLQANTGELFF
j_call: TRBJ2-1; v_call: TRBV5-5; d_call: TRBD1; clone_size: -; cdr3_nt: TGTGCCAGCAGCCGAACAGGGGTCCCCAATGAGCAGTTCTTC; cdr3_aa: CASSRTGVPNEQFF
j_call: TRBJ2-1; v_call: TRBV3-1; d_call: -; clone_size: few; cdr3_nt: TGTGCCAGCAGCCTACGGGTGGATTCTGGCAATGAGCAGTTCTTC; cdr3_aa: CASSLRVDSGNEQFF
j_call: TRBJ1-6; v_call: TRBV28; d_call: -; clone_size: -; cdr3_nt: TGTGCCAGCAGTTTAGGAACCGTCCGATCACCCCTCCACTTT; cdr3_aa: CASSLGTVRSPLHF
j_call: TRBJ2-5; v_call: TRBV15; d_call: -; clone_size: many; cdr3_nt: TGTGCCACCAGCGAGCAGGGCAGGGTGCAAGAGACCCAGTACTTC; cdr3_aa: CATSEQGRVQETQYF
j_call: TRBJ2-3; v_call: TRBV25-1; d_call: TRBD1; clone_size: few; cdr3_nt: TGTGCCAGCAGCGGCCGGGGACAGCTTGATACGCAGTATTTT; cdr3_aa: CASSGRGQLDTQYF
j_call: TRBJ2-5; v_call: TRBV7-8; d_call: -; clone_size: many; cdr3_nt: TGTGCCATAAGGACGGCGCAAGAGACCCAGTACTTC; cdr3_aa: CAIRTAQETQYF
j_call: TRBJ2-1; v_call: TRBV7-2; d_call: -; clone_size: -; cdr3_nt: TGTGTCAGCAGACCTTACAATGAGCAGTTCTTC; cdr3_aa: CVSRPYNEQFF
j_call: TRBJ1-2; v_call: TRBV21-1; d_call: -; clone_size: few; cdr3_nt: TGTGCCAGCAGCCAGAAGACGGGGAACAGGAATGGCTACACCTTC; cdr3_aa: CASSQKTGNRNGYTF
j_call: TRBJ2-1; v_call: TRBV29-1; d_call: -; clone_size: -; cdr3_nt: TGCAGCGTTCTCCCACCGGGACTGGACTCCTTCAATGAGCAGTTCTTC; cdr3_aa: CSVLPPGLDSFNEQFF
j_call: TRBJ2-6; v_call: TRBV29-1; d_call: TRBD1; clone_size: -; cdr3_nt: TGCAGCGTTGTGGACAGGGGGGGCTCTGGGGCCAACGTCCTGACTTTC; cdr3_aa: CSVVDRGGSGANVLTF
j_call: TRBJ2-1; v_call: TRBV20-1; d_call: -; clone_size: -; cdr3_nt: TGCAGTGCTAGCGGGAGTTATTACTATGAGCAGTTCTTC; cdr3_aa: CSASGSYYYEQFF
j_call: TRBJ2-7; v_call: TRBV7-2; d_call: -; clone_size: -; cdr3_nt: TGTGCCAGCAGCTTTGGCCTTAACTACGAGCAGTACTTC; cdr3_aa: CASSFGLNYEQYF
j_call: TRBJ2-1; v_call: TRBV9; d_call: TRBD1; clone_size: many; cdr3_nt: TGTGCCAGCAGCGCGGGACAGGGGGCCATCAATGAGCAGTTCTTC; cdr3_aa: CASSAGQGAINEQFF
j_call: TRBJ1-2; v_call: TRBV10-2; d_call: -; clone_size: few; cdr3_nt: TGCGCCAGCAGTGAGGACAGTACCAACTATGGCTACACCTTC; cdr3_aa: CASSEDSTNYGYTF
j_call: TRBJ2-5; v_call: TRBV27; d_call: -; clone_size: -; cdr3_nt: TGTGCCAGCAGTACTAGACCGACAGACCGAGAGACCCAGTACTTC; cdr3_aa: CASSTRPTDRETQYF
j_call: TRBJ2-3; v_call: TRBV6-1; d_call: TRBD2; clone_size: -; cdr3_nt: TGTGCCAGCAGGCCTCTAGCGGGGGGCCTCCGGGATACGCAGTATTTT; cdr3_aa: CASRPLAGGLRDTQYF
j_call: TRBJ2-5; v_call: TRBV7-6; d_call: TRBD2; clone_size: many; cdr3_nt: TGTGCCAGCAGCTTGGGGGGACTAGCGGGGGTTGAGACCCAGTACTTC; cdr3_aa: CASSLGGLAGVETQYF
j_call: TRBJ2-1; v_call: TRBV20-1; d_call: -; clone_size: -; cdr3_nt: TGCAGTGCTAGGGAAAGGGGGGTGAGTTACAATGAGCAGTTCTTC; cdr3_aa: CSARERGVSYNEQFF
j_call: TRBJ1-4; v_call: TRBV28; d_call: -; clone_size: few; cdr3_nt: TGTGCCAGCAGGGATCCACAGGGCCCGTCTGTAAAACTGTTTTTT; cdr3_aa: CASRDPQGPSVKLFF
j_call: TRBJ2-4; v_call: TRBV19; d_call: TRBD1; clone_size: many; cdr3_nt: TGTGCCAGTAGTAACCAGGGGGCGATGGGCATTCAGTACTTC; cdr3_aa: CASSNQGAMGIQYF
j_call: TRBJ2-1; v_call: TRBV14; d_call: TRBD1; clone_size: -; cdr3_nt: TGTGCCAGCAGACGTGCAGGGGGCCCGAGCAATGAGCAGTTCTTC; cdr3_aa: CASRRAGGPSNEQFF
j_call: TRBJ2-1; v_call: TRBV19; d_call: -; clone_size: few; cdr3_nt: TGTGCCAGTAGTCCTCGGACTGGTGGCACCTACAATGAGCAGTTCTTC; cdr3_aa: CASSPRTGGTYNEQFF
j_call: TRBJ2-1; v_call: TRBV4-1; d_call: TRBD2; clone_size: few; cdr3_nt: TGCGCCAGCAGCCAAGACCCGGCTAGCGGGAGGAATGAGCAGTTCTTC; cdr3_aa: CASSQDPASGRNEQFF
j_call: TRBJ2-6; v_call: TRBV3-1; d_call: -; clone_size: many; cdr3_nt: TGTGCCAGCAGCCAAGAGAGTACAGGGACAGGGGCCAACGTCCTGACTTTC; cdr3_aa: CASSQESTGTGANVLTF
j_call: TRBJ2-7; v_call: TRBV7-6; d_call: -; clone_size: -; cdr3_nt: TGTGCCAGCAGCTTACAGAGGGGAATTGCCTACGAGCAGTACTTC; cdr3_aa: CASSLQRGIAYEQYF